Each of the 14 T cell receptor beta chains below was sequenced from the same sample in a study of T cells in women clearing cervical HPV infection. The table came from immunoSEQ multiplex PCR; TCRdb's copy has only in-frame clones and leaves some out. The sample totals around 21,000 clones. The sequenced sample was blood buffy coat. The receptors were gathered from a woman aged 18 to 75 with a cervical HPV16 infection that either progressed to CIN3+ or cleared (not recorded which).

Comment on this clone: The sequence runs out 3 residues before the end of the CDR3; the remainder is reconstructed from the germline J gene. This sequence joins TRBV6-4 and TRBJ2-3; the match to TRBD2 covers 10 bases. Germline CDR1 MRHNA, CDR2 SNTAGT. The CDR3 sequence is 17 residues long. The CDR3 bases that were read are TGTGCCAGCAGTGACACGACGGCTAGCGGGGGACAAGAGACG. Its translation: CASSDTTASGGQET. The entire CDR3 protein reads CASSDTTASGGQETQYF.

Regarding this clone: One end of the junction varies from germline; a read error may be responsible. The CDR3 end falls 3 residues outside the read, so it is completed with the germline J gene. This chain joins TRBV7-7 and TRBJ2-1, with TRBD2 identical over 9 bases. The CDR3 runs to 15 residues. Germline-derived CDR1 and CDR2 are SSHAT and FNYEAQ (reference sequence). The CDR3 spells CASSLDTSGYNEQFF. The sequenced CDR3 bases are TGTGCTAGCAGCTTAGATACTAGCGGGTACAATGAG.

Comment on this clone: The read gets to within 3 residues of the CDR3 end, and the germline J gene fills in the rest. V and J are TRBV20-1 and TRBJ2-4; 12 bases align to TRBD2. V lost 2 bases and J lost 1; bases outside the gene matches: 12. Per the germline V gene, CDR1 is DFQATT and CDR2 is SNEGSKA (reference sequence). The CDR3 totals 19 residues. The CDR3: CSARPLRLAGGLAKNIQYF. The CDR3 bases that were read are TGCAGTGCTAGACCGCTGCGGCTAGCGGGGGGGCTGGCCAAAAACATT.

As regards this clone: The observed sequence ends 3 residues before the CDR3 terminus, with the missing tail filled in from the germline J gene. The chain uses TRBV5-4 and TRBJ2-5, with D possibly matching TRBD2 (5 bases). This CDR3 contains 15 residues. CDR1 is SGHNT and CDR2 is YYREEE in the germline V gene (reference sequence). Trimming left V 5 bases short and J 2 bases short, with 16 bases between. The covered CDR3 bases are TGTGCCAGCAGATCCTCGACTAACATACAAGAGACC. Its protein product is CASRSSTNIQET. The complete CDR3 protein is CASRSSTNIQETQYF.

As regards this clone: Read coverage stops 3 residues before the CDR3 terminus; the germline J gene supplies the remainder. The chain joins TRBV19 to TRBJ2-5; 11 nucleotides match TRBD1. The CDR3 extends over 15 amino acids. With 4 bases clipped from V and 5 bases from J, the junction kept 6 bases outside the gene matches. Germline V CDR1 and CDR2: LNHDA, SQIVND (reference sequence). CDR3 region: CASSRTGGLRETQYF. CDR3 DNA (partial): TGTGCCAGTAGTAGGACAGGGGGCCTTCGGGAGACC.

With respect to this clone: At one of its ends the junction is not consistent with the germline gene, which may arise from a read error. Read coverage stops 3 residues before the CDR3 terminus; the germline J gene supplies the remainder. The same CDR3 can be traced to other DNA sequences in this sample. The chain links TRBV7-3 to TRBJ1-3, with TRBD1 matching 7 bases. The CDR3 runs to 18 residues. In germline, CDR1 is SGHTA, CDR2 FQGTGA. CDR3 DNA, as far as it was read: TGTGCCAGCAGCCTTCTTCCGGGACAGTCTTTTGGTGGAAACACA. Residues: CASSLLPGQSFGGNT. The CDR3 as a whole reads CASSLLPGQSFGGNTIYF.

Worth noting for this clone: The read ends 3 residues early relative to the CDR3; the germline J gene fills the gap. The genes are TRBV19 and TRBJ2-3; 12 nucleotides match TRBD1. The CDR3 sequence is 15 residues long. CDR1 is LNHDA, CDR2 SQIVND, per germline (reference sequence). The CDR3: CASNSGTGGNQPQYF. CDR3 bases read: TGTGCCAGTAATTCCGGGACAGGGGGCAATCAGCCG.

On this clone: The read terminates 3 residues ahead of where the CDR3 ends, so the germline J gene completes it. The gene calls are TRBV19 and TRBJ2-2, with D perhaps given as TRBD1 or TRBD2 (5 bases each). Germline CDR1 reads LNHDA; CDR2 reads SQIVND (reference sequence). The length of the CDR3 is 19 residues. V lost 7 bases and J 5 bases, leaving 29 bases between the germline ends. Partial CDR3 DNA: TGTGCCAGTACTAAGTATTCAACGCGAGACAGCCGAGGGACCGGGGAG. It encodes CASTKYSTRDSRGTGE. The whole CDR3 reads CASTKYSTRDSRGTGELFF.

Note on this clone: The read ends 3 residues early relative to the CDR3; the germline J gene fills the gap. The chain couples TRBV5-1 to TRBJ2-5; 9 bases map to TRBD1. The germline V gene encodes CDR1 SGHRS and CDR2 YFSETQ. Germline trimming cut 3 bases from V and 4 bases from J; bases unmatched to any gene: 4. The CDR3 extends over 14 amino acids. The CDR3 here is CASSSGQGGETQYF. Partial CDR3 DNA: TGCGCCAGCAGCTCGGGACAGGGCGGAGAGACC.

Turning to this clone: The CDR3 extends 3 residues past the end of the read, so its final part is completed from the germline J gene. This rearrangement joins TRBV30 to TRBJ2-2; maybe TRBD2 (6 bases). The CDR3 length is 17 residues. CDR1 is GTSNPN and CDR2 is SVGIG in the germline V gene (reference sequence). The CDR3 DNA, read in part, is TGTGCCTGGAGTATCGCGCGGGGAGTTCCTTATAATTCACCG. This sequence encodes CAWSIARGVPYNSP. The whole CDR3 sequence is CAWSIARGVPYNSPLFF.

Partial CDR3 DNA: TGCAGCGGCCCCCGGGACAGGGCATATGACGAC. Translating it yields CSGPRDRAYDD. The full CDR3 reads CSGPRDRAYDDYTF. The V gene is TRBV29-1, the J gene TRBJ1-2, with 9 bases identical to TRBD1. Coverage ceases 3 residues before the CDR3 finishes, and the germline J gene fills in the end. This CDR3 spans 14 amino acids. Germline V CDR1 and CDR2: SQVTM, ANQGSEA.

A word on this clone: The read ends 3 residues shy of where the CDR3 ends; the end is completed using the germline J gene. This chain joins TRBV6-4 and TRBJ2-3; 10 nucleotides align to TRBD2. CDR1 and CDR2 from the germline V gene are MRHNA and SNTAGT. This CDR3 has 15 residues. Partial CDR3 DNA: TGTGCCAGCAGCCCGGGACTAGCGACCGGAGAGACG. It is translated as CASSPGLATGET. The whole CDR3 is CASSPGLATGETQYF.

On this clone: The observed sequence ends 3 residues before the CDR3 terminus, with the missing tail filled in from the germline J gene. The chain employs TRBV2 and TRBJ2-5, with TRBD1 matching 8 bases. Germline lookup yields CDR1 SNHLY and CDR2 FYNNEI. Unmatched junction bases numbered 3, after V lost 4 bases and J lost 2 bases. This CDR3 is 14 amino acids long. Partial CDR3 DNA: TGTGCCAGCAGTGGGGGACAGGTTCAAGAGACC. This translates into CASSGGQVQET. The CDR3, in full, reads CASSGGQVQETQYF.

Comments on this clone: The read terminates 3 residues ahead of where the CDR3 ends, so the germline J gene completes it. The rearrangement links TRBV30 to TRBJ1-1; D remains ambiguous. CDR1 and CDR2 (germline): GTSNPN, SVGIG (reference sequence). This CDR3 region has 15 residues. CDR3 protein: CAWSVPWVRQETAFF. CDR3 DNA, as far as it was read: TGTGCCTGGAGTGTACCCTGGGTCCGACAAGAGACA.